These 3 T cell receptor beta chains were sequenced from one sample in a study of blood T cell repertoires in COVID-19. Profiled with immunoSEQ multiplex PCR; TCRdb holds only in-frame clones, not every one. The sample includes hundreds of thousands of clones, approximately 81% seen only once; the top ten take approximately 7.2%. Specimen: peripheral blood. All receptors come from a woman older than 75 with acute or convalescent COVID-19.

This clone was recorded once. This sequence joins TRBV7-7 and TRBJ2-1; 8 bases line up with TRBD2. V gave up 2 bases and J gave up 5 bases; unmatched junction bases: 5. CDR1 is SSHAT and CDR2 is FNYEAQ in the germline V gene (reference sequence). This CDR3 region has 15 residues. In DNA, the CDR3 is TGTGCCAGCAGCTTAAACGGGGGGGCCCACAATGAGCAGTTCTTC. It is translated as CASSLNGGAHNEQFF.

J is TRBJ1-2 and V is TRBV6-5; the D gene is possibly TRBD1 (5 bases). With 2 bases removed from V and 3 bases from J, the gap between germline ends came to 7 bases. This CDR3 region has 13 residues. Germline loops: CDR1 MNHEY, CDR2 SVGAGI. In DNA form, the CDR3 reads TGTGCCAGCAGTTACGCAGGGTACTATGGCTACACCTTC. Its translation is CASSYAGYYGYTF.

The chain links TRBV6-5 to TRBJ1-2, with 7 bases matching TRBD1. Germline lookup yields CDR1 MNHEY and CDR2 SVGAGI. This CDR3 is built from 15 residues. The ends lost 0 bases at V and 1 base at J; junction bases unmatched: 2. The CDR3 region is CASSYSTGYNYGYTF. DNA of the CDR3: TGTGCCAGCAGTTACTCGACAGGGTATAACTATGGCTACACCTTC.